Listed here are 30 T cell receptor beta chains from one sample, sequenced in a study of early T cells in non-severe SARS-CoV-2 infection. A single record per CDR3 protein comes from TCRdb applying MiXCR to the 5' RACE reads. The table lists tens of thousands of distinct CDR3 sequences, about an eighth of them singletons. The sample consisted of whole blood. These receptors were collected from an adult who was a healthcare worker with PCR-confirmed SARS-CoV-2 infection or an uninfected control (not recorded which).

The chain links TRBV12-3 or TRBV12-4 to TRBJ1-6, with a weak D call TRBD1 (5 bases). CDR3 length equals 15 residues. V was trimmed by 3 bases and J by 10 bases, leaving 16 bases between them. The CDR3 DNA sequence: TGTGCCAGCAGTTTGGCCGGGACGGCGAGCTCACCCCTCCACTTT. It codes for CASSLAGTASSPLHF.

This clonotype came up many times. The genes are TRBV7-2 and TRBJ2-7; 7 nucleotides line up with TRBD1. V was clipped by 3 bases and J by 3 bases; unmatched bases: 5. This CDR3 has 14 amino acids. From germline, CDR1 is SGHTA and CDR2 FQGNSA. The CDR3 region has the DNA TGTGCCAGCAGCTTTGGGACAGTTAACTACGAGCAGTACTTC. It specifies CASSFGTVNYEQYF. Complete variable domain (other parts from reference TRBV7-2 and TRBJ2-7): GAGVSQSPSNKVTEKGKDVELRCDPISGHTALYWYRQSLGQGLEFLIYFQGNSAPDKSGLPSDRFSAERTGGSVSTLTIQRTQQEDSAVYLCASSFGTVNYEQYFGPGTRLTVT.

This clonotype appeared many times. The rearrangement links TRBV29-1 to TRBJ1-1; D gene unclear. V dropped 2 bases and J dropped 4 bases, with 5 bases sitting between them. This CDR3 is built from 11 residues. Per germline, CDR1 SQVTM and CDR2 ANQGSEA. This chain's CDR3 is CSVETVTEAFF. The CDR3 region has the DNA TGCAGCGTTGAAACGGTCACTGAAGCTTTCTTT.

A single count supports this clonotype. CDR3 residues: CSVPAVPGAFF. In nucleotides, the CDR3 is TGCAGCGTTCCCGCCGTACCTGGAGCTTTCTTT. The chain couples TRBV29-1 to TRBJ1-1, with unresolved D. The CDR3 totals 11 residues. Germline V gene lookup returns CDR1 SQVTM and CDR2 ANQGSEA. The V and J ends lost 5 bases and 10 bases respectively, with 14 bases between them. Full variable domain (rest looked up from reference TRBV29-1 and TRBJ1-1): SAVISQKPSRDICQRGTSLTIQCQVDSQVTMMFWYRQQPGQSLTLIATANQGSEATYESGFVIDKFPISRPNLTFSTLTVSNMSPEDSSIYLCSVPAVPGAFFGQGTRLTVV.

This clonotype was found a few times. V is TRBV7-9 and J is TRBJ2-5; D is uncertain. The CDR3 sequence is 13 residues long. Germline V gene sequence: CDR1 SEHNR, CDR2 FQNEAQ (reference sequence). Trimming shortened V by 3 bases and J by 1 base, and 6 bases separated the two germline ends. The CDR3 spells CASSFGVQETQYF. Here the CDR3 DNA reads TGTGCCAGCAGCTTCGGAGTCCAAGAGACCCAGTACTTC. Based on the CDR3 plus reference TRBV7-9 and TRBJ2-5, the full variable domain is DTGVSQNPRHKITKRGQNVTFRCDPISEHNRLYWYRQTLGQGPEFLTYFQNEAQLEKSRLLSDRFSAERPKGSFSTLEIQRTEQGDSAMYLCASSFGVQETQYFGPGTRLLVL.

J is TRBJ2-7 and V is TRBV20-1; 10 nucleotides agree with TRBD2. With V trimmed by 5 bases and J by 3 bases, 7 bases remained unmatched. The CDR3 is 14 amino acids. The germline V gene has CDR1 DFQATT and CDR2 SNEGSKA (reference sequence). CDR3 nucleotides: TGCAGTGCTTTAGCGGGGGGCACGGTCTACGAGCAGTACTTC. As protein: CSALAGGTVYEQYF.

The CDR3 region has the DNA TGTGCCAGCAGCTTCCGACTAGGCCAGGGGGGCTACGAGCAGTACTTC. It yields the protein CASSFRLGQGGYEQYF. The chain combines TRBV7-9 with TRBJ2-7; possible D gene TRBD1, 7 bases. Trimming pared 3 bases from V and 3 bases from J, leaving 18 bases between. The germline V gene encodes CDR1 SEHNR and CDR2 FQNEAQ (reference sequence). This CDR3 is 16 amino acids long.

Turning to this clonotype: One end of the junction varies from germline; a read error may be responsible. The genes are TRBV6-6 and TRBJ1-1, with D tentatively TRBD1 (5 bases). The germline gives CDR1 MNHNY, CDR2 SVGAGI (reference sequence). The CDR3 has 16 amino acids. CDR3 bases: TGTGCCAGCACTTACCGATACGGGGCGGGGGACACTGAAGCTTTCTTT. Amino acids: CASTYRYGAGDTEAFF.

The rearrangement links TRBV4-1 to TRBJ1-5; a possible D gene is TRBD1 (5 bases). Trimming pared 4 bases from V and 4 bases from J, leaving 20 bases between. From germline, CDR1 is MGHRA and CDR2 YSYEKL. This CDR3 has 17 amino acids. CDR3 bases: TGCGCCAGCAGCCCCCCGGACACGGAGGTCCATAATCAGCCCCAGCATTTT. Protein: CASSPPDTEVHNQPQHF.

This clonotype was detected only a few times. In DNA form, the CDR3 reads TGTGCCTGGCAACGGGGAGGACAGGGAGATACGCAGTATTTT. Translated, it gives CAWQRGGQGDTQYF. V and J are TRBV30 and TRBJ2-3, with 8 nucleotides matching TRBD1. The CDR3 is 14 residues long. Germline CDR1 reads GTSNPN; CDR2 reads SVGIG (reference sequence). V shed 5 bases, J shed 5 bases, and the junction held 9 bases outside the gene matches.

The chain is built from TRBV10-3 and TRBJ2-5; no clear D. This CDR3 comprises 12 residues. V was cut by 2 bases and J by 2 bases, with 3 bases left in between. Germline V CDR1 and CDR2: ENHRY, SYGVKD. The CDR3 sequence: CAISETQETQYF. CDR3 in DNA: TGTGCCATCAGTGAGACTCAAGAGACCCAGTACTTC.

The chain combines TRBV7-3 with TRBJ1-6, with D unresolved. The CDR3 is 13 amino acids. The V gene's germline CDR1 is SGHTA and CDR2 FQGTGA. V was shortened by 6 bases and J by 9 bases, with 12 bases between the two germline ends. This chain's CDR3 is CASSPMPGSPLHF. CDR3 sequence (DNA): TGTGCCAGCAGTCCTATGCCGGGTTCACCCCTCCACTTT. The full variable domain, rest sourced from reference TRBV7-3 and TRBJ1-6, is GAGVSQTPSNKVTEKGKYVELRCDPISGHTALYWYRQSLGQGPEFLIYFQGTGAADDSGLPNDRFFAVRPEGSVSTLKIQRTERGDSAVYLCASSPMPGSPLHFGNGTRLTVT.

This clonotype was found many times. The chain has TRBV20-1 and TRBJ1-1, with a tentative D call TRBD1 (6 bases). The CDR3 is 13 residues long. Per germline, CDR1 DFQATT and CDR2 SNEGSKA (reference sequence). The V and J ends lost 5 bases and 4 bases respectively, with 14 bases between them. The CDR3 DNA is TGCAGTGCTGGGGGACACTGGGGCACTGAAGCTTTCTTT. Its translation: CSAGGHWGTEAFF.

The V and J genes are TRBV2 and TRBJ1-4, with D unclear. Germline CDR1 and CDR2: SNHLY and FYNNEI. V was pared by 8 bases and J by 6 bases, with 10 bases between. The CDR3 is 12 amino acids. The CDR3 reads CASEAGDEKLFF. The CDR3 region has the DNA TGTGCCAGCGAGGCGGGCGATGAAAAACTGTTTTTT.

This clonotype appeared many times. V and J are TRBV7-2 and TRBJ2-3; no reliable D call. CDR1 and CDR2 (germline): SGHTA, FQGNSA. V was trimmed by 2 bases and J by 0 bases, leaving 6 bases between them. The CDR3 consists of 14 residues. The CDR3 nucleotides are TGTGCCAGCAGCTTAATCGGGAGCACAGATACGCAGTATTTT. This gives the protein CASSLIGSTDTQYF.

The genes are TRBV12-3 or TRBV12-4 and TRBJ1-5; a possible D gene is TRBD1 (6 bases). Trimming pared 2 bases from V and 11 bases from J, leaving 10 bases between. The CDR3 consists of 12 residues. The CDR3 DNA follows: TGTGCCAGCAGTTTACGACCAGGGGCCCAGCATTTT. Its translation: CASSLRPGAQHF.

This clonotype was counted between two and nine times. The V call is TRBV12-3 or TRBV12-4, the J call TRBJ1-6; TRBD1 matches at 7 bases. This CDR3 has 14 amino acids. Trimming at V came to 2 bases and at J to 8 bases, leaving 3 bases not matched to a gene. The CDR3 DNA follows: TGTGCCAGCAGTTTAAGGGGGCGGGATTCACCCCTCCACTTT. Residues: CASSLRGRDSPLHF.

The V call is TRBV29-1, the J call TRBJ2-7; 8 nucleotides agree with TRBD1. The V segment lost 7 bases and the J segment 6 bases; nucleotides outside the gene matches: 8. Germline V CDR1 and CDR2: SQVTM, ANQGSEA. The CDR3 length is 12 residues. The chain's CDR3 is CSATGQAGEQYF. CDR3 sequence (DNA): TGCAGCGCCACGGGACAGGCTGGCGAGCAGTACTTC.

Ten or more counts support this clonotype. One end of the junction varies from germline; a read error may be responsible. CDR3 loop: CASSLGQYNEQFF. The CDR3 bases are TGTGCTAGCAGCTTAGGACAGTACAATGAGCAGTTCTTC. The rearrangement links TRBV7-7 to TRBJ2-1, with D possibly being TRBD1 (6 bases). The V gene's germline CDR1 is SSHAT and CDR2 FNYEAQ (reference sequence). CDR3 length: 13 amino acids.

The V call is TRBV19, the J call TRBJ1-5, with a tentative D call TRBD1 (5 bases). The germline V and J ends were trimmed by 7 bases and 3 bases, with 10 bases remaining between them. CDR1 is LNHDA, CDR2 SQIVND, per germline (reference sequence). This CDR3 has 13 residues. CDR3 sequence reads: CASMAGNNQPQHF. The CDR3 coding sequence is TGTGCCAGTATGGCAGGGAACAATCAGCCCCAGCATTTT. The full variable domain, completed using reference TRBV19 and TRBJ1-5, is DGGITQSPKYLFRKEGQNVTLSCEQNLNHDAMYWYRQDPGQGLRLIYYSQIVNDFQKGDIAEGYSVSREKKESFPLTVTSAQKNPTAFYLCASMAGNNQPQHFGDGTRLSIL.

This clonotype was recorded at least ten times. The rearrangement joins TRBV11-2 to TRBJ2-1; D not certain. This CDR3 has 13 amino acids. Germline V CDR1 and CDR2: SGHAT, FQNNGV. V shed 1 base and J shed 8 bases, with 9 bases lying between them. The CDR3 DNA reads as TGTGCCAGCAGCTTAGGGTACGGGCATGAGCAGTTCTTC. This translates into CASSLGYGHEQFF.

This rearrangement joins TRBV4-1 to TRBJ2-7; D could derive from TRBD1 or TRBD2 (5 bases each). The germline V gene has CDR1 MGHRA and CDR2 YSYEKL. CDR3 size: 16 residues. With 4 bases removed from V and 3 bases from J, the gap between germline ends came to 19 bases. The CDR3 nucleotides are TGCGCCAGCAGCCGAAGAGGGGACGACCCGTACTACGAGCAGTACTTC. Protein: CASSRRGDDPYYEQYF.

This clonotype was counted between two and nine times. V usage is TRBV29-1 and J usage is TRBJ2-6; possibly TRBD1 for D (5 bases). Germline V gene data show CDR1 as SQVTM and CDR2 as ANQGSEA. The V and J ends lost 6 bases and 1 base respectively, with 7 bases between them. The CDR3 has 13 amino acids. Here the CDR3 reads CSVTASGANVLTF. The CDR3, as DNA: TGCAGCGTGACAGCTTCTGGGGCCAACGTCCTGACTTTC.

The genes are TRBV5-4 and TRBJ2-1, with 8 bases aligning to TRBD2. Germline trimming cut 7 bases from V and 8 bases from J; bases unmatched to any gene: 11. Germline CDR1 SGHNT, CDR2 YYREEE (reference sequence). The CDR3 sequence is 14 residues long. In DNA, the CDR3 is TGTGCCAGCTCCTTCGGGCGGGGGGACTATGAGCAGTTCTTC. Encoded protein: CASSFGRGDYEQFF.

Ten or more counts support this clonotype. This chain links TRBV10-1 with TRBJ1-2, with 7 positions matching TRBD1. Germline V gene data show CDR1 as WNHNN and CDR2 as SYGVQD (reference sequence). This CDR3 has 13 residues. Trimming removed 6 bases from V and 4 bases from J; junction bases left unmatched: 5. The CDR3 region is CASRTGATYGYTF. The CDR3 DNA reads TGCGCCAGCAGAACAGGGGCAACCTATGGCTACACCTTC.

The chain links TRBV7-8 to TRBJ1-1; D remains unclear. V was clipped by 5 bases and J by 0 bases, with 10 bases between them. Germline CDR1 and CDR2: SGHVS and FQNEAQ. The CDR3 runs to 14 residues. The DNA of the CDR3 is TGTGCCAGCAGCGCACCAGATATGAACACTGAAGCTTTCTTT. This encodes CASSAPDMNTEAFF.

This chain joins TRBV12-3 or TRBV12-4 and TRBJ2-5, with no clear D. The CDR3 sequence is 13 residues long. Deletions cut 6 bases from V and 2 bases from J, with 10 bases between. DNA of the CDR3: TGTGCCAGCAGCTCACATGGGCAAGAGACCCAGTACTTC. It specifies CASSSHGQETQYF.

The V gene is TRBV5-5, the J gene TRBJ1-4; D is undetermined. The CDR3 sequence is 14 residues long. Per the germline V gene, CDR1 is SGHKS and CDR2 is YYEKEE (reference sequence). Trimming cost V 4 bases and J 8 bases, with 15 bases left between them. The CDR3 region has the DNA TGTGCCAGCAGCCCCATGGCTGTAGGAGAAAAACTGTTTTTT. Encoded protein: CASSPMAVGEKLFF.

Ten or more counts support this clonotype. The DNA for the CDR3 is TGTGCCAGCAGTTCTTCCCCTGAAGCTTTCTTT. Protein sequence: CASSSSPEAFF. V and J are TRBV12-3 or TRBV12-4 and TRBJ1-1; D unclear. Trimming left V 4 bases short and J 6 bases short, with 6 bases between. There are 11 residues in the CDR3.

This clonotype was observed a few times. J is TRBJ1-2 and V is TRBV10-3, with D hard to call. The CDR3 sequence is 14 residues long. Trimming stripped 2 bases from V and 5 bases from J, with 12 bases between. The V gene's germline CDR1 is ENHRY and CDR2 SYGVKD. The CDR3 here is CAISEEATSYGYTF. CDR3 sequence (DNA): TGTGCCATCAGTGAGGAGGCCACTTCGTATGGCTACACCTTC.